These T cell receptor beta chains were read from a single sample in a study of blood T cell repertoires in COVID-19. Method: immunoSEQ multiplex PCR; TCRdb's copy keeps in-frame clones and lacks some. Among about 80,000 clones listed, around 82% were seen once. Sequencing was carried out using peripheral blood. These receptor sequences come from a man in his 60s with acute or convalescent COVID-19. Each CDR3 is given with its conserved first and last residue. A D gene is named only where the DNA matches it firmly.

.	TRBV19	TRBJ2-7	CATQGAGYYEQYF
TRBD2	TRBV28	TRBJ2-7	CASSFRIAGGIYEQYF
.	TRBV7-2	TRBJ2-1	CASSPGGSYNEQFF
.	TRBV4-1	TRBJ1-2	CASSHPGSPNYGYTF
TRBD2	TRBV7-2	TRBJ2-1	CASSLGSSGSWNEQFF
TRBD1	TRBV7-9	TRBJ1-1	CASSLQGAGTEAFF
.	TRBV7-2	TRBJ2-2	CASSLALQTGELFF
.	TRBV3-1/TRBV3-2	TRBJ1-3	CASSQDGGAGNTIYF
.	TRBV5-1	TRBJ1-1	CASSLDGRGAAEAFF
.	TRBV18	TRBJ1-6	CASSPGVTGNNSPLHF
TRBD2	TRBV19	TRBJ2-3	CASSRAGGSTDTQYF
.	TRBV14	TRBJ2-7	CASSRARQTKSYEQYF
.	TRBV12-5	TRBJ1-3	CASAGGLPISGNTIYF
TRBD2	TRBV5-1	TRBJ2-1	CASSFGLAAYNEQFF
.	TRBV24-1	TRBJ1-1	CATSGTGRTEAFF